This T cell receptor (beta chain) is from a study of blood T cell repertoires in COVID-19. Turning to the study itself: Samples taken during acute and convalescent COVID-19 were collected in the United States, Italy and Spain. The analysed material was cDNA or gDNA that came from T cells, B-cell-depleted T cells, or PBMCs.

Looked up from germline, CDR1 is SGHRS and CDR2 is YFSETQ. With 4 bases removed from V and 3 bases from J, the gap between germline ends came to 20 bases. This CDR3 has 17 amino acids. As processed by the authors: Reference gene primer amplification yielded estimated nucleated cell counts. TCRdb's copy holds only in-frame clones and misses some; the assay was immunoSEQ multiplex PCR. V and J calls and clone size are those listed in that table; D and trimming were worked out from the DNA. The repertoire holds about 160,000 clones, with approximately 79% as singletons. One Seattle source followed patients from active infection through their disease course.

The receptor was isolated from an older woman with COVID-19, enrolled during active disease. V gene TRBV5-1 combines with J gene TRBJ2-1; a weak D match, TRBD1 (6 bases). Source material: peripheral blood. In nucleotides, the CDR3 is TGCGCCAGCAGCGCTACTATAGGGGGTGACGTCTACAATGAGCAGTTCTTC. Amino acid sequence: CASSATIGGDVYNEQFF.